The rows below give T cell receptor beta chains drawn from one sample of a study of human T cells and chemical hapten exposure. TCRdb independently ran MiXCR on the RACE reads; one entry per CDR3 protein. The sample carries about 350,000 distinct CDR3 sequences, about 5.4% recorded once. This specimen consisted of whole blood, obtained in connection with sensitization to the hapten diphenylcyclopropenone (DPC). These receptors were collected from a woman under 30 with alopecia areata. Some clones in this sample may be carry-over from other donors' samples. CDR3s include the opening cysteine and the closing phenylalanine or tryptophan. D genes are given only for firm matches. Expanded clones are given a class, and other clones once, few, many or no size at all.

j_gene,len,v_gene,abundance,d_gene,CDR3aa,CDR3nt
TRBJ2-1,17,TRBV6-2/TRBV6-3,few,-,CASSYSPFGGPYNEQFF,TGTGCCAGCAGTTACAGCCCCTTCGGGGGCCCCTACAATGAGCAGTTCTTC
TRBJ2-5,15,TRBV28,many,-,CASTTMGGRHGTQYF,TGTGCCAGCACCACCATGGGGGGCCGCCACGGGACCCAGTACTTC
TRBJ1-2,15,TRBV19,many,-,CASSILKTVRDGYTF,TGTGCCAGTAGTATTCTGAAGACAGTTCGGGATGGCTACACCTTC
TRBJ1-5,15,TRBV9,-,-,CASSATGTRTQPQHF,TGTGCCAGCAGCGCGACCGGGACACGGACCCAGCCCCAGCATTTT
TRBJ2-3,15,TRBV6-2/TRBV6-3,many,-,CASSYGGATTDTQYF,TGTGCCAGCAGTTACGGGGGAGCCACCACAGATACGCAGTATTTT
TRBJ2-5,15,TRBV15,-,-,CATSRGGTFQETQYF,TGTGCCACCAGCAGAGGTGGGACTTTCCAAGAGACCCAGTACTTC
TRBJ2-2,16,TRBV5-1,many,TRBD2,CASSSGTIVNTGELFF,TGCGCCAGCAGCTCCGGGACTATCGTTAACACCGGGGAGCTGTTTTTT
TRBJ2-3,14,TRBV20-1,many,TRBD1,CSAPTGQGQDTQYF,TGCAGTGCTCCCACCGGACAGGGACAAGATACGCAGTATTTT
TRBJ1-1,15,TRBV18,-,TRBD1,CASSLLDRGETEAFF,TGTGCCAGCTCACTGCTAGACAGGGGGGAGACTGAAGCTTTCTTT
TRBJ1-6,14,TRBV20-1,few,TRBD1,CSARPGTANSPLHF,TGCAGTGCTAGACCTGGGACAGCGAATTCACCCCTCCACTTT
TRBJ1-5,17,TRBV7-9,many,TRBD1,CASSLARGTGENQPQHF,TGTGCCAGCAGCTTAGCGCGGGGGACAGGGGAAAATCAGCCCCAGCATTTT
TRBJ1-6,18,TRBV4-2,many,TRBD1,CASSQALQGAAYNSPLHF,TGTGCCAGCAGCCAAGCTTTACAGGGGGCAGCCTATAATTCACCCCTCCACTTT
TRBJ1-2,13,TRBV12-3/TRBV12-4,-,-,CASREDRNYGYTF,TGTGCCAGCAGGGAGGACAGAAACTATGGCTACACCTTC
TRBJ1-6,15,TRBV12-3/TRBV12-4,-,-,CASSVWDGLNSPLHF,TGTGCCAGCAGTGTGTGGGACGGTCTAAATTCACCCCTCCACTTT
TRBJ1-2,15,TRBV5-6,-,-,CASSLAPGMDYGYTF,TGTGCCAGCAGCTTGGCCCCCGGAATGGACTATGGCTACACCTTC
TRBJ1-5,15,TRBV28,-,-,CASSFSTYSNQPQHF,TGTGCCAGCAGTTTTTCGACCTATAGCAATCAGCCCCAGCATTTT
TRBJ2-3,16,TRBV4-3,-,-,CASSQVSGPPSDTQYF,TGCGCCAGCAGCCAGGTGTCCGGGCCCCCGTCGGATACGCAGTATTTT
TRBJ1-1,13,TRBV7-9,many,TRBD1,CASSLVLGQGPFF,TGTGCCAGCAGCTTAGTATTGGGACAGGGGCCTTTCTTT
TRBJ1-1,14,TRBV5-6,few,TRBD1,CASSSYRGLTEAFF,TGTGCCAGCAGTTCTTACAGGGGGCTCACTGAAGCTTTCTTT
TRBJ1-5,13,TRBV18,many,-,CASSPQGNQPQHF,TGTGCCAGCAGTCCCCAGGGTAATCAGCCCCAGCATTTT
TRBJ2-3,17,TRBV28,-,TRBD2,CASSLELAGGSTDTQYF,TGTGCCAGCAGTTTGGAACTAGCGGGGGGTAGCACAGATACGCAGTATTTT
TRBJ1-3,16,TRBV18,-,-,CASSPGTPDSGNTIYF,TGTGCCAGCTCACCGGGGACGCCCGACTCTGGAAACACCATATATTTT
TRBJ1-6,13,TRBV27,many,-,CASSNRDPRTLHF,TGTGCCAGCAGTAATCGGGACCCTAGGACCCTCCACTTT
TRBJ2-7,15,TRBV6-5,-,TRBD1,CASSSAGTDRYEQYF,TGTGCCAGCAGTTCCGCCGGGACAGATCGTTACGAGCAGTACTTC
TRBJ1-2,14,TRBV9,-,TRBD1,CASSDDGTGIRYTF,TGTGCCAGCAGCGACGACGGGACAGGGATTCGCTACACCTTC
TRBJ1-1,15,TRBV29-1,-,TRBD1,CSAEGQGFGNTEAFF,TGCAGCGCTGAAGGACAGGGGTTTGGGAACACTGAAGCTTTCTTT
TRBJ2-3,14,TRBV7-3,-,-,CASSLTSDTDTQYF,TGTGCCAGCAGCTTAACGAGCGACACAGATACGCAGTATTTT
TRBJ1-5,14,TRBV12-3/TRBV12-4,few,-,CASSLADLNQPQHF,TGTGCCAGCAGTTTAGCAGACCTCAATCAGCCCCAGCATTTT
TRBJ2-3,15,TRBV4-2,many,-,CASTQEWDSTDTQYF,TGTGCCAGCACCCAAGAATGGGACAGCACAGATACGCAGTATTTT
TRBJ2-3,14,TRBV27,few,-,CASSLDSGADTQYF,TGTGCCAGCAGCCTGGACAGCGGTGCAGATACGCAGTATTTT
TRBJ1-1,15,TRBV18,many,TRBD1,CASSPGTGKTTEAFF,TGTGCCAGCTCCCCAGGGACAGGGAAGACCACTGAAGCTTTCTTT
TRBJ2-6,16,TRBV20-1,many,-,CSATQRRVSGANVLTF,TGCAGTGCTACACAGAGACGCGTCTCTGGGGCCAACGTCCTGACTTTC
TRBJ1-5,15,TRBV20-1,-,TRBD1,CSARRTQGAYQPQHF,TGCAGTGCTAGACGCACGCAGGGGGCCTATCAGCCCCAGCATTTT
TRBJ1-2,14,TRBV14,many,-,CASSQRTRGDGYTF,TGTGCCAGCAGCCAACGGACACGAGGGGACGGCTACACCTTC
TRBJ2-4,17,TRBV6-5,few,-,CASRPGSGRPAKNIQYF,TGTGCCAGCAGACCTGGGTCGGGGAGGCCAGCCAAAAACATTCAGTACTTC
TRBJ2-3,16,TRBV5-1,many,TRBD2,CASSPGLAGRTDTQYF,TGCGCCAGCAGCCCCGGACTAGCGGGGCGCACAGATACGCAGTATTTT
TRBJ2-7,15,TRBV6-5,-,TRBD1,CASSYGDRAPYEQYF,TGTGCCAGCAGTTACGGGGACAGGGCCCCCTACGAGCAGTACTTC
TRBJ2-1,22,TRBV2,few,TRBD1,CASTQVTDGWTGRPYSYNEQFF,TGTGCCAGCACCCAAGTTACGGACGGTTGGACAGGTCGGCCGTACTCCTACAATGAGCAGTTCTTC
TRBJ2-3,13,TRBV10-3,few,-,CAISPGAPDTQYF,TGTGCCATCAGTCCGGGGGCCCCAGATACGCAGTATTTT
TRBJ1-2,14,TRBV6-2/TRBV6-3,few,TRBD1,CASSPQGRNYGYTF,TGTGCCAGCAGCCCACAGGGGCGAAACTATGGCTACACCTTC
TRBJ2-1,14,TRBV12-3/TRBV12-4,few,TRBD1,CASTPTGRWSEQFF,TGTGCCAGCACCCCGACAGGGCGGTGGAGTGAGCAGTTCTTC
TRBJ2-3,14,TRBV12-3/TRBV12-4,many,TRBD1,CASSLDRVGDTQYF,TGTGCCAGCAGTTTGGACAGGGTGGGAGATACGCAGTATTTT
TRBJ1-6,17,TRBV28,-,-,CASSPPAGSSYNSPLHF,TGTGCCAGCAGTCCCCCCGCAGGGAGCTCCTATAATTCACCCCTCCACTTT
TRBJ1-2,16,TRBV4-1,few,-,CASSQETTGTHYGYTF,TGCGCCAGCAGCCAGGAGACAACAGGGACCCACTATGGCTACACCTTC
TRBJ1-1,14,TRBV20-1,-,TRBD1,CSVGTGAMNTEAFF,TGCAGTGTTGGGACAGGGGCCATGAACACTGAAGCTTTCTTT
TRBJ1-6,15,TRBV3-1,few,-,CASSQDGQGYAPLHF,TGTGCCAGCAGCCAAGATGGGCAGGGGTACGCACCCCTCCACTTT
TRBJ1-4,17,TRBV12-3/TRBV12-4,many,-,CASTQRRALATNEKLFF,TGTGCCAGCACCCAGAGACGGGCCCTAGCAACTAATGAAAAACTGTTTTTT